Below are 24 T cell receptor beta chains sequenced from a single sample in a study of T-cell reconstitution after alpha-beta-depleted transplantation in children. For TCRbeta, the library was prepared with unique molecular identifiers. A single record per CDR3 protein comes from TCRdb applying MiXCR to the PCR reads. In the table there are a few hundred thousand distinct CDR3 sequences, 43% of which are singletons. The sequenced sample was PBMCs, obtained before TCRalphabeta/CD19-depleted stem cell transplant. The receptors here all came from a girl aged 2 to 9 with aplastic anemia, due to receive a stem cell transplant.

The V call is TRBV29-1, the J call TRBJ1-6; no firm D call. The CDR3 loop spans 12 amino acids. V was shortened by 7 bases and J by 12 bases, with 16 bases between the two germline ends. Germline-derived CDR1 and CDR2 are SQVTM and ANQGSEA. This chain's CDR3 is CSASSADLPLHF. The CDR3 region has the DNA TGCAGCGCCTCAAGCGCGGACTTACCCCTCCACTTT.

This clonotype was seen a handful of times. This chain connects TRBV29-1 to TRBJ2-5; D possibly corresponds to TRBD1 (8 bases). Trimming removed 2 bases at V and 10 bases at J, with 17 bases between. There are 13 residues in the CDR3. Germline values: CDR1 SQVTM, CDR2 ANQGSEA. CDR3 in amino acids: CSVEHRGGASQYF. The CDR3 nucleotides read TGCAGCGTTGAACACAGGGGGGGAGCAAGCCAGTACTTC.

The chain recombines TRBV11-3 with TRBJ2-1; 8 bases agree with TRBD2. This CDR3 is 13 amino acids long. The junction had 4 bases not matched to a gene; V was cut back by 2 bases and J by 10 bases. Germline CDR1 SGHNT, CDR2 YENEEA. CDR3 residues: CASSLNSGSEQFF. CDR3 DNA sequence: TGTGCCAGCAGCTTAAACAGCGGGAGCGAGCAGTTCTTC.

This clonotype has just one count. Possible read error: a much larger clone is one base away. The V gene is TRBV20-1, the J gene TRBJ2-3; perhaps TRBD2 as D (6 bases). This CDR3 contains 16 residues. The germline gives CDR1 DFQATT, CDR2 SNEGSKA (reference sequence). The CDR3 DNA sequence: TGCTGTACCAGACTGGGCACACTAGCTGGCACAGATACGCAGTATTTT. Amino acids: CCTRLGTLAGTDTQYF.

The rearrangement links TRBV7-6 to TRBJ2-7; a possible D gene is TRBD1 (6 bases). Germline V gene sequence: CDR1 SGHVS, CDR2 FNYEAQ. The CDR3 runs to 14 residues. V shed 5 bases and J shed 1 base, with 12 bases lying between them. The CDR3 spells CASSLEDRSYEQYF. In nucleotides, the CDR3 is TGTGCCAGCAGCCTCGAGGACAGATCCTACGAGCAGTACTTC.

This clonotype appeared many times. The gene calls are TRBV29-1 and TRBJ1-2; 9 bases line up with TRBD1. Trimming removed 6 bases from V and 4 bases from J; junction bases left unmatched: 3. CDR3 length: 12 amino acids. Per the germline V gene, CDR1 is SQVTM and CDR2 is ANQGSEA. The CDR3 spells CSVGTGPYGYTF. CDR3 in DNA: TGCAGCGTCGGGACAGGGCCCTATGGCTACACCTTC.

A few counts support this clonotype. The CDR3 spells CSARPGASTDTQYF. Here the CDR3 DNA reads TGCAGTGCTAGACCTGGGGCGAGCACAGATACGCAGTATTTT. This chain links TRBV20-1 with TRBJ2-3, with D perhaps matching TRBD1 (5 bases). V was shortened by 2 bases and J by 0 bases, with 9 bases between the two germline ends. From germline, CDR1 is DFQATT and CDR2 SNEGSKA (reference sequence). This CDR3 contains 14 residues.

The chain carries TRBV20-1 and TRBJ2-5; 10 nucleotides align to TRBD2. The CDR3 contains 18 residues. V lost 0 bases to trimming and J lost 1 base; unmatched junction nucleotides: 11. Germline values: CDR1 DFQATT, CDR2 SNEGSKA (reference sequence). This CDR3 reads CSARDPRDSGGPQETQYF. In DNA, the CDR3 is TGCAGTGCTAGAGATCCGAGGGATAGCGGGGGGCCCCAAGAGACCCAGTACTTC.

This clonotype occurred many times. This chain uses TRBV20-1 with TRBJ1-1; the D is unclear. CDR3 length: 14 residues. The V gene lost 0 bases and the J gene lost 4 bases, with 12 bases spanning the gap. Germline values: CDR1 DFQATT, CDR2 SNEGSKA (reference sequence). CDR3 loop: CSARDRGRVTEAFF. The CDR3 coding sequence is TGCAGTGCTAGAGACCGAGGGAGGGTCACTGAAGCTTTCTTT.

This clonotype was recorded at least ten times. The chain recombines TRBV27 with TRBJ1-1, with 8 bases matching TRBD1. The CDR3 runs 13 residues. The J segment lost 5 bases and the V segment lost 8 bases, leaving 7 bases of the junction unmatched. The germline V gene has CDR1 MNHEY and CDR2 SMNVEV (reference sequence). DNA of the CDR3: TGTGCCAGCCAGGACAGGGTGAGGACTGAAGCTTTCTTT. Its protein product is CASQDRVRTEAFF.

The V gene is TRBV5-4, the J gene TRBJ2-5; D is perhaps TRBD2 (6 bases). The length of the CDR3 is 15 residues. The germline V gene encodes CDR1 SGHNT and CDR2 YYREEE (reference sequence). Trimming shortened V by 0 bases and J by 4 bases, and 13 bases separated the two germline ends. CDR3 sequence: CASSLELAVGETQYF. CDR3 DNA: TGTGCCAGCAGCTTGGAACTAGCTGTTGGAGAGACCCAGTACTTC. Variable domain in full (rest from reference TRBV5-4 and TRBJ2-5): ETGVTQSPTHLIKTRGQQVTLRCSSQSGHNTVSWYQQALGQGPQFIFQYYREEENGRGNFPPRFSGLQFPNYSSELNVNALELDDSALYLCASSLELAVGETQYFGPGTRLLVL.

This clonotype was recorded a few times. The J gene is TRBJ2-1, the V gene TRBV20-1; D is perhaps TRBD1 or TRBD2 (5 bases each). Germline CDR1 reads DFQATT; CDR2 reads SNEGSKA (reference sequence). The CDR3 consists of 14 residues. Here the CDR3 DNA reads TGCATTGCAAGAGGGGTAGGATCCTACAATGAGCAGTTCTTC. Its translation: CIARGVGSYNEQFF.

The CDR3 nucleotides read TGTGCCAGCAGTCGTAGACCAGGACTCTCTGGAAACACCATATATTTT. It is translated as CASSRRPGLSGNTIYF. The rearrangement uses TRBV6-1 and TRBJ1-3; D gene unclear. Germline-derived CDR1 and CDR2 are MNHNS and SASEGT. The CDR3 is 16 amino acids. V lost 5 bases and J lost 0, with 14 bases in between.

This clonotype was recorded at least ten times. This chain uses TRBV15 with TRBJ1-1; 7 bases agree with TRBD1. This CDR3 has 16 residues. CDR1 and CDR2 (germline): LNHNV, YYDKDF (reference sequence). With 1 base clipped from V and 1 base from J, the junction kept 6 bases outside the gene matches. CDR3 in DNA: TGTGCCACCAGCAGAGTCGGGACAGCAAAGAACACTGAAGCTTTCTTT. This codes for CATSRVGTAKNTEAFF.

The V and J genes are TRBV28 and TRBJ1-6, with 9 bases matching TRBD1. Trimming cost V 2 bases and J 16 bases; bases outside gene matches: 15. CDR1 is MDHEN and CDR2 is SYDVKM in the germline V gene. CDR3 length: 16 residues. The CDR3 loop is CASSLPWPGQGFFLHF. The DNA of the CDR3 is TGTGCCAGCAGTTTACCCTGGCCGGGACAGGGATTCTTTCTCCACTTT. The full variable domain, completed using reference TRBV28 and TRBJ1-6, is DVKVTQSSRYLVKRTGEKVFLECVQDMDHENMFWYRQDPGLGLRLIYFSYDVKMKEKGDIPEGYSVSREKKERFSLILESASTNQTSMYLCASSLPWPGQGFFLHFGNGTRLTVT.

This clonotype came up many times. The J gene is TRBJ2-7, the V gene TRBV10-2; tentatively, D is TRBD2 (5 bases). The germline V gene encodes CDR1 WSHSY and CDR2 SAAADI. V lost 7 bases to trimming and J lost 0 bases, with 10 bases between them. The CDR3 runs to 13 residues. As DNA, the CDR3 is TGCGCCAGCACAGAGGGTATCTCCTACGAGCAGTACTTC. This codes for CASTEGISYEQYF.

This chain's CDR3 is CASSLLDITNTGELFF. The CDR3 bases are TGTGCCAGCAGTTTGTTGGACATAACGAACACCGGGGAGCTGTTTTTT. The rearrangement joins TRBV28 to TRBJ2-2; tentatively, D is TRBD1 (5 bases). Germline V lookup: CDR1 MDHEN, CDR2 SYDVKM. The ends were cut back, 3 bases at V and 0 bases at J, with 11 bases in the middle. This CDR3 has 16 amino acids.

This clonotype was observed a few times. This chain uses TRBV28 with TRBJ2-1; D call uncertain. Deletions cut 6 bases from V and 0 bases from J, with 12 bases between. The CDR3 is made up of 15 amino acids. Germline CDR1 and CDR2: MDHEN and SYDVKM. The CDR3 loop is CASRHLLSSYNEQFF. CDR3 bases: TGTGCCAGCAGGCATCTACTCAGCTCCTACAATGAGCAGTTCTTC.

The sample holds many counts of this clonotype. The rearrangement uses TRBV28 and TRBJ2-7; 10 bases align to TRBD1. The CDR3 has 17 residues. V shed 8 bases, J shed 4 bases, and the junction held 17 bases outside the gene matches. Germline V gene data show CDR1 as MDHEN and CDR2 as SYDVKM. The CDR3 DNA follows: TGTGCCAGCCTCGACAGGGGGCGAACGGCTGGGTCATACGAGCAGTACTTC. It is translated as CASLDRGRTAGSYEQYF.

A few counts support this clonotype. The chain employs TRBV7-6 and TRBJ2-1; 7 bases line up with TRBD2. The CDR3 contains 14 residues. From germline, CDR1 is SGHVS and CDR2 FNYEAQ. V was pared by 5 bases and J by 5 bases, with 6 bases of the junction left unmatched. The CDR3 nucleotides read TGTGCCAGCAGCGTAGGACTAGGAAACAATGAGCAGTTCTTC. This gives the protein CASSVGLGNNEQFF.

The V call is TRBV5-1, the J call TRBJ2-1, with a tentative D call TRBD2 (6 bases). The length of the CDR3 is 19 residues. The V end was cut by 0 bases, the J end by 6 bases, with 25 bases between. Germline V gene sequence: CDR1 SGHRS, CDR2 YFSETQ. CDR3: CASSLAEIYGRGGVNEQFF. The CDR3 bases are TGCGCCAGCAGCTTGGCCGAGATATACGGGCGGGGCGGCGTCAATGAGCAGTTCTTC.

The V and J genes are TRBV27 and TRBJ1-5; 7 bases map to TRBD1. The CDR3 runs to 16 residues. Germline loops: CDR1 MNHEY, CDR2 SMNVEV (reference sequence). V trimming: 5 bases; J trimming: 3 bases; junction bases outside the gene matches: 10. CDR3 sequence: CASSSRQGGANQPQHF. CDR3 sequence (DNA): TGTGCCAGCAGTAGCAGACAGGGTGGGGCCAATCAGCCCCAGCATTTT.

This clonotype was counted between two and nine times. The chain links TRBV21-1 to TRBJ2-1. TRBV21-1 has pseudogene status. CDR3 size: 16 residues. The CDR3 here is CASSKDAGNPYNEQFF. CDR3 sequence (DNA): TGTGCCAGCAGCAAAGACGCGGGTAACCCCTACAATGAGCAGTTCTTC.

Comments on this clonotype: Relative to the germline gene, one junction end is altered; a read error may explain this. This chain joins TRBV20-1 and TRBJ1-2; D is unclear. Germline V gives CDR1 DFQATT, CDR2 SNEGSKA (reference sequence). This CDR3 is 15 amino acids long. The CDR3 nucleotides read TGCAGTGCTAGAGATCACGTGGGGTCCAACTATGGCTACCCCTTC. Translation gives CSARDHVGSNYGYPF.